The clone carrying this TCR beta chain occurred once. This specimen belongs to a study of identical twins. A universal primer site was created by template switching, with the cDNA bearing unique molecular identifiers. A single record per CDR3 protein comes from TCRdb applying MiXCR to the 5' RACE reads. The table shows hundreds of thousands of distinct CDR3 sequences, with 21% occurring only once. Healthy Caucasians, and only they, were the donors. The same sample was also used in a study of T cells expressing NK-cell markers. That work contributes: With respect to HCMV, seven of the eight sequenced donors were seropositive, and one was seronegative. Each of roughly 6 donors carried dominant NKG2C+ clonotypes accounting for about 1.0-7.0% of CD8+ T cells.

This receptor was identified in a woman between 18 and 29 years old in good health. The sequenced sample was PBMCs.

The CDR3 here is CATGQGLTGNTIYF. The CDR3 DNA is TGTGCCACCGGACAGGGGCTGACTGGAAACACCATATATTTT. V and J are TRBV10-3 and TRBJ1-3, with 9 bases that match TRBD1. This CDR3 has 14 amino acids. The germline V gene encodes CDR1 ENHRY and CDR2 SYGVKD. J lost 2 bases, V lost 10 bases, and 6 bases had no gene match.